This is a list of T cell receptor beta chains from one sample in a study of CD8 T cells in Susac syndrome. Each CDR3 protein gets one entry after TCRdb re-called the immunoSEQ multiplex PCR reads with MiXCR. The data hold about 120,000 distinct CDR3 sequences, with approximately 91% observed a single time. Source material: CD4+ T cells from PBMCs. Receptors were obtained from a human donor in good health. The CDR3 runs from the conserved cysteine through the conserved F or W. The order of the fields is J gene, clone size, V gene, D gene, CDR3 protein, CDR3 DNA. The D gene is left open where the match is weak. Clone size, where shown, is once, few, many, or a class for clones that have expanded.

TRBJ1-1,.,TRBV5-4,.,CASGPVNTEAFF,TGTGCCAGCGGACCGGTGAACACCGAAGCTTTCTTT
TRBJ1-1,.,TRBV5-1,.,CASSSKTGRVNTEAFF,TGCGCCAGCAGCTCGAAGACCGGGAGAGTCAACACTGAAGCTTTCTTT
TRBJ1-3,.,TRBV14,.,CASSQDLTSENTIYF,TGTGCCAGCAGCCAAGATCTGACCTCTGAAAACACCATATATTTT
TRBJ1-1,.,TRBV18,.,CASSDDWTVEALF,TGTGCCAGCTCCGATGATTGGACGGTTGAAGCTTTATTT
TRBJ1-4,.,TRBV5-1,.,CASSLQGYGEKLFF,TGCGCCAGCAGCTTGCAAGGGTACGGTGAAAAACTGTTTTTT
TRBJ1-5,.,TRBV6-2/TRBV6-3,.,CASSYAGAGNQPQHF,TGTGCCAGCAGTTACGCAGGGGCAGGCAATCAGCCCCAGCATTTT
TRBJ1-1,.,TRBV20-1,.,CSAEGERTEAFF,TGCAGTGCTGAGGGGGAGCGCACTGAAGCTTTCTTT
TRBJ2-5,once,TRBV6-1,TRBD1,CASGGTGAFQETQYF,TGTGCCAGCGGGGGGACAGGGGCATTCCAAGAGACCCAGTACTTC
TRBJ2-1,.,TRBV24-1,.,CATSPSWANADEQFF,TGTGCCACCAGTCCGAGCTGGGCTAACGCCGATGAGCAGTTCTTC
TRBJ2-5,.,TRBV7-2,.,CASSQITGTRETQYF,TGTGCCAGCAGCCAAATCACAGGGACCCGAGAGACCCAGTACTTC
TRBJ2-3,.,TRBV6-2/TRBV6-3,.,CASSYYVGTGGTDTQYF,TGTGCCAGCAGTTACTATGTGGGGACCGGAGGGACAGATACGCAGTATTTT
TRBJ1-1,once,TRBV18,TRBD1,CASSLGQAGMNTEAFF,TGTGCCAGCTCACTCGGACAGGCGGGAATGAACACTGAAGCTTTCTTT
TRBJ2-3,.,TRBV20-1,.,CSASQGKTDTQYF,TGCAGTGCTAGTCAGGGAAAGACAGATACGCAGTATTTT
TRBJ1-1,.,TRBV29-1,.,CSSIPPPEAFF,TGCAGCTCAATACCGCCTCCAGAAGCTTTCTTT
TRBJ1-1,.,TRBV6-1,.,CASSAPGGVNTEAFF,TGTGCCAGCAGTGCCCCCGGGGGGGTTAACACTGAAGCTTTCTTT
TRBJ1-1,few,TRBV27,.,CASSLRQNTEAFF,TGTGCCAGCAGTTTACGGCAGAACACTGAAGCTTTCTTT
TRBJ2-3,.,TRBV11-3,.,CASSLEMSDTQYF,TGTGCCAGCAGCTTAGAGATGTCGGATACGCAGTATTTT